These 2 T cell receptor beta chains share one sample of origin, sequenced in a study of shared clonotypes between healthy human individuals (dated by TCRdb to about 2020). Library creation used the immunoSEQ multiplex PCR assay. The table was pulled from immuneACCESS by TCRdb, which kept in-frame rearrangements only. Such tables lose some clones; where checked, under half of the loss comes from unresolved V genes, and the rest has no known cause. This sample has approximately 320,000 clones in its table, and roughly 91% of those were observed once. The ten most abundant clones make up around 15% of the sample. Sequenced sample: memory CD8+ T cells sorted from blood. The cell subset or site label, as the study defines it: CD45RO+ cells pooled with CCR7-negative TemRA cells. These receptors were taken from a man between 18 and 35 years old in good health.

This clone was observed a single time. The rearrangement joins TRBV5-1 to TRBJ2-5; 7 positions agree with TRBD1. Germline trimming cut 2 bases from V and 0 bases from J; bases unmatched to any gene: 10. CDR1 SGHRS and CDR2 YFSETQ come from the germline V gene. The CDR3 covers 17 residues. DNA for the CDR3: TGCGCCAGCAGCTTAAGAGACAGGGCCCCGTACCAAGAGACCCAGTACTTC. This sequence encodes CASSLRDRAPYQETQYF. The entire variable domain, with the rest obtained from reference TRBV5-1 and TRBJ2-5, is as follows: KAGVTQTPRYLIKTRGQQVTLSCSPISGHRSVSWYQQTPGQGLQFLFEYFSETQRNKGNFPGRFSGRQFSNSRSEMNVSTLELGDSALYLCASSLRDRAPYQETQYFGPGTRLLVL.

This clone was seen only a few times. The chain employs TRBV30 and TRBJ1-2, with 7 bases fitting TRBD1. The CDR3 covers 11 residues. Germline V gene data show CDR1 as GTSNPN and CDR2 as SVGIG (reference sequence). V trimming: 8 bases; J trimming: 1 base; junction bases outside the gene matches: 1. In DNA, the CDR3 is TGTGCCGGGGACAGTAACTATGGCTACACCTTC. Its translation: CAGDSNYGYTF.